This TCR beta chain was profiled in a study of T-cell memory formation after mild COVID-19. The wider study: Each donor largely had its own TCR clusters. The study's findings and limits: Memory cells collected pre-infection included some clones that later responded, suggesting cross-reactive memory joined.

TCRdb passed the 5' RACE reads through MiXCR, listing each CDR3 protein once. The table lists 100,000 to 150,000 distinct CDR3 sequences, roughly 6% of them singletons. This clonotype was seen many times. No antigen is known for it. This CDR3 has 13 residues. Looked up from germline, CDR1 is SEHNR and CDR2 is FQNEAQ (reference sequence). The J segment lost 6 bases and the V segment lost 5 bases, leaving 5 bases of the junction unmatched. Source material: PBMCs or a T cell subset sorted from them (not recorded which). The chain has TRBV7-9 and TRBJ1-1, with 8 bases matching TRBD1. The source is an adult woman who had mild COVID-19 (a few samples of this study predate the infection). Cell type and time point are not known. The CDR3 DNA follows: TGTGCCAGCAGCCCAAGGACAGGGCCTGAAGCTTTCTTT. Translation: CASSPRTGPEAFF.